This record covers a single TCR beta chain. What it binds is not known. The germline V gene encodes CDR1 SGHRS and CDR2 YFSETQ. V was trimmed by 4 bases and J by 3 bases, leaving 13 bases between them. The CDR3 consists of 15 residues. This entry is derived from a study of regulatory T cells in long-lasting Graves disease. Sample time point: newly diagnosed GD, antithyroid drugs for less than 3 months. After RNA was extracted from PBMCs, the TCR library was made from it. From an endocrinology department in Xi'an, China, came the patients. Building the TCR beta libraries relied on iRepertoire HTBI primers, and CDR3 regions underwent Arm-PCR. TCRdb fed the multiplex PCR reads into MiXCR, producing one record per CDR3 protein. The sample comprises some 600,000 distinct CDR3 sequences, roughly a sixth of which are singletons, and around 11% rests with the top ten. Findings and limits, study-wide: Persistent disease favored TRBV28, TRBJ1-2 and TRBJ2-5.

The same data also contributed to another study, on T cells in Graves' hyperthyroidism and ophthalmopathy. That publication notes: Onset of ophthalmopathy came a median roughly 6.5 months after the model predicted it.

Sequenced material: peripheral blood mononuclear cells (PBMCs), taken at new diagnosis, from a patient treated with antithyroid drugs. V is TRBV5-1 and J is TRBJ1-4; possible D gene TRBD1, 5 bases. This TCR was sampled from a man between 18 and 29 years old with Graves disease. The DNA of the CDR3 is TGCGCCAGCAGCCCTCTGACAGATCCTAATGAAAAACTGTTTTTT. Protein: CASSPLTDPNEKLFF.